Sequencing of this T cell receptor beta chain was carried out in a study of blood T cells in healthy people across ages. General study points: More naive CD4+ cells and higher diversity were found in long-lived than in aged donors.

Of note for this clonotype: What it binds is unknown.

A J-beta primer mix and a sample-barcoded 5' primer were used in a second PCR of about 7 to 11 cycles. MiXCR, run by TCRdb on the 5' RACE reads, gives a single entry per CDR3 protein. Among just over 800,000 distinct CDR3 sequences, 62% were seen once, and the ten largest hold 25% to 30%. The sequence was obtained from a man aged 25 to 40 in good health. Specimen: blood.

In DNA, the CDR3 is TGTGCCAGCAGCCGCGGCAGAGCGAGCTCCTACGAGCAGTACTTC. This encodes CASSRGRASSYEQYF. This rearrangement joins TRBV13 to TRBJ2-7; D ambiguous. With 5 bases removed from V and 0 bases from J, the gap between germline ends came to 14 bases. The CDR3 extends over 15 amino acids. Germline lookup yields CDR1 PRHDT and CDR2 FYEKMQ (reference sequence). The full variable domain, in which reference TRBV13 and TRBJ2-7 provide the parts outside the CDR3, is AAGVIQSPRHLIKEKRETATLKCYPIPRHDTVYWYQQGPGQDPQFLISFYEKMQSDKGSIPDRFSAQQFSDYHSELNMSSLELGDSALYFCASSRGRASSYEQYFGPGTRLTVT.